A selection of T cell receptor beta chains follows, all from one sample in a study of blood T cell repertoires in COVID-19. Assay: immunoSEQ multiplex PCR; the TCRdb copy retains only in-frame clones and omits some. The sample has roughly 250,000 clones; roughly 89% are singletons. Material for sequencing was peripheral blood. The source is a man between 25 and 39 years old with acute or convalescent COVID-19. Each CDR3 is given with its conserved first and last residue. The D gene is left open where the match is weak. A row's size may be missing; if present it is once, few, many or a size class.

j_gene,d_gene,abundance,v_gene,CDR3aa,CDR3nt
TRBJ1-5,-,-,TRBV2,CASSEATDDQPQHF,TGTGCCAGCAGTGAAGCGACAGACGATCAGCCCCAGCATTTT
TRBJ1-5,TRBD1,few,TRBV19,CASSFQGALQPQHF,TGTGCCAGTAGTTTCCAGGGGGCGTTGCAGCCCCAGCATTTT
TRBJ1-5,-,-,TRBV7-9,CASSPWGRDNQPQHF,TGTGCCAGCAGCCCTTGGGGCAGGGACAATCAGCCCCAGCATTTT
TRBJ1-2,-,-,TRBV5-5,CASSYNRLGYTF,TGTGCCAGCAGCTATAACAGGCTTGGCTACACCTTC
TRBJ1-1,-,-,TRBV7-2,CASSLRLEGRSAFF,TGTGCCAGCAGCTTAAGGTTGGAGGGGCGATCGGCTTTCTTT
TRBJ1-5,TRBD1,-,TRBV19,CASSTGTGNQPQHF,TGTGCCAGTAGTACGGGGACAGGGAATCAGCCCCAGCATTTT
TRBJ2-7,TRBD2,-,TRBV7-2,CASSYRLAGPVYEQYF,TGTGCCAGCAGCTATCGACTAGCGGGGCCCGTCTACGAGCAGTACTTC
TRBJ1-6,TRBD1,-,TRBV13,CASSPGTGLKSPLHF,TGTGCCAGCAGCCCCGGGACAGGGTTAAAGTCACCCCTCCACTTT
TRBJ1-3,-,-,TRBV3-1/TRBV3-2,CASSQAVIPGNTIYF,TGTGCCAGCAGCCAAGCAGTGATCCCTGGAAACACCATATATTTT
TRBJ2-1,-,-,TRBV5-4,CASSSGQSDEQFF,TGTGCCAGCAGCTCAGGACAGTCCGATGAGCAGTTCTTC
TRBJ1-1,TRBD1,-,TRBV7-8,CASSSHRGDRNRGDTEAFF,TGTGCCAGCAGCTCCCATCGCGGGGACAGAAACAGGGGGGACACTGAAGCTTTCTTT
TRBJ1-2,-,-,TRBV2,CASSGVWSYGYTF,TGTGCCAGCAGCGGGGTATGGTCGTATGGCTACACCTTC
TRBJ2-1,-,-,TRBV4-2,CASSPPSASNEQFF,TGTGCCAGCAGCCCCCCTAGCGCGAGTAATGAGCAGTTCTTC
TRBJ2-2,TRBD2,-,TRBV9,CASSPGLAGARNTGELFF,TGTGCCAGCAGCCCTGGACTAGCGGGGGCCCGAAACACCGGGGAGCTGTTTTTT
TRBJ2-5,TRBD2,-,TRBV2,CASRNRLAVQRAQYF,TGTGCCAGCAGGAACAGACTAGCGGTCCAGAGGGCCCAGTACTTC
TRBJ2-5,TRBD2,-,TRBV6-5,CASVQRGIQETQYF,TGTGCCAGCGTCCAGCGGGGAATCCAAGAGACCCAGTACTTC
TRBJ1-5,TRBD1,-,TRBV5-3,CARSSSRTGLSNQPQHF,TGTGCCAGAAGCTCGTCGAGGACAGGCCTTAGCAATCAGCCCCAGCATTTT
TRBJ1-4,-,once,TRBV28,CASSFSGGGGKLFF,TGTGCCAGCAGTTTCTCTGGGGGTGGGGGGAAACTGTTTTTT
TRBJ1-2,-,once,TRBV5-4,CASSPDSLNYGYTF,TGTGCCAGCAGCCCGGACAGTCTTAACTATGGCTACACCTTC
TRBJ2-1,TRBD2,-,TRBV5-1,CASSLQKLAGGEQFF,TGCGCCAGCAGCCTCCAGAAACTAGCGGGAGGCGAGCAGTTCTTC
TRBJ1-2,-,-,TRBV5-6,CASSFGGRLSDGYTF,TGTGCCAGCAGCTTTGGCGGGCGGCTTAGCGATGGCTACACCTTC
TRBJ1-2,TRBD1,-,TRBV28,CASSSAQGTYGYTF,TGTGCCAGCAGTTCCGCACAGGGGACTTATGGCTACACCTTC
TRBJ1-5,-,-,TRBV5-8,CASSFSGDQPQHF,TGTGCCAGCAGCTTCTCCGGGGATCAGCCCCAGCATTTT
TRBJ2-1,TRBD2,-,TRBV5-1,CASSLGASAGGYNEQFF,TGCGCCAGCAGCTTGGGAGCGTCGGCGGGAGGATACAATGAGCAGTTCTTC
TRBJ1-6,TRBD1,-,TRBV28,CASSPGTAANSPLHF,TGTGCCAGCAGTCCAGGGACAGCGGCCAATTCACCCCTCCACTTT
TRBJ1-1,-,-,TRBV20-1,CSASLEPTEAFF,TGCAGTGCCAGTTTGGAGCCCACTGAAGCTTTCTTT
TRBJ2-5,TRBD1,-,TRBV5-4,CASSSGQGRQETQYF,TGTGCCAGCAGCTCAGGACAGGGGAGACAAGAGACCCAGTACTTC
TRBJ2-1,TRBD2,-,TRBV5-5,CASSLASGRVEQFF,TGTGCCAGCAGCTTAGCTAGCGGGAGGGTTGAGCAGTTCTTC
TRBJ2-3,TRBD1,-,TRBV24-1,CATSDPGQAPDTQYF,TGTGCCACCAGTGATCCCGGACAGGCTCCAGATACGCAGTATTTT
TRBJ2-1,-,-,TRBV28,CASTPWASSSYNEQFF,TGTGCCAGCACCCCATGGGCGTCCAGTTCCTACAATGAGCAGTTCTTC
TRBJ1-6,-,once,TRBV2,CASSRTGNLSPLHF,TGTGCCAGCAGTCGTACAGGGAATCTTTCACCCCTCCACTTT
TRBJ1-2,-,-,TRBV6-5,CASSYEHRPNYGYTF,TGTGCCAGCAGTTACGAACACCGCCCTAACTATGGCTACACCTTC
TRBJ2-3,-,once,TRBV4-2,CASSSRLSTDTQYF,TGTGCCAGCAGCTCCCGACTGAGCACAGATACGCAGTATTTT
TRBJ1-5,-,-,TRBV20-1,CSASKAGDSNQPQHF,TGCAGTGCTAGTAAGGCAGGGGATAGCAATCAGCCCCAGCATTTT
TRBJ1-5,-,-,TRBV1,CTSSLLWTADQPQHF,TGCACCAGCAGCCTTCTATGGACAGCGGATCAGCCCCAGCATTTT
TRBJ1-2,-,-,TRBV5-8,CASSWGFYGYTF,TGTGCCAGCAGCTGGGGCTTCTATGGCTACACCTTC
TRBJ1-1,-,few,TRBV27,CASGLGGPEAFF,TGTGCCAGTGGGCTGGGGGGACCTGAAGCTTTCTTT
TRBJ1-3,-,-,TRBV5-1,CASTSGGQTGNTIYF,TGCGCCAGCACCTCCGGAGGACAGACGGGAAACACCATATATTTT
TRBJ2-7,TRBD1,-,TRBV4-2,CASSQPWGQDEQYF,TGTGCCAGCAGCCAACCATGGGGACAGGACGAGCAGTACTTC
TRBJ1-2,-,-,TRBV27,CASSLEPRSYGYTF,TGTGCCAGCAGTTTAGAGCCGAGGAGCTATGGCTACACCTTC
TRBJ2-3,-,-,TRBV2,CASSGGQGRKDTQYF,TGTGCCAGCAGTGGGGGGCAGGGTCGGAAAGATACGCAGTATTTT
TRBJ2-3,TRBD1,-,TRBV5-1,CASSSGQGVDTQYF,TGCGCCAGCAGCTCGGGACAGGGAGTAGATACGCAGTATTTT
TRBJ2-3,-,-,TRBV5-1,CASSLGMRLSKGRGHTDTQYF,TGCGCCAGCAGCTTGGGCATGAGACTATCTAAGGGGCGGGGGCACACAGATACGCAGTATTTT
TRBJ2-2,TRBD2,-,TRBV5-5,CASNKGLAVSTGELFF,TGTGCCAGCAACAAGGGACTAGCGGTTTCCACCGGGGAGCTGTTTTTT
TRBJ1-3,-,-,TRBV7-6,CASSLDLSSGNTIYF,TGTGCCAGCAGCTTAGACCTCAGCTCTGGAAACACCATATATTTT
TRBJ2-5,TRBD2,few,TRBV5-1,CASSPAGTRPQETQYF,TGCGCCAGCAGCCCTGCCGGGACTAGGCCTCAAGAGACCCAGTACTTC
TRBJ1-2,-,-,TRBV7-9,CASSSRVGYTF,TGTGCCAGCAGCTCCAGGGTCGGCTACACCTTC
TRBJ1-4,-,-,TRBV27,CASSLKPTNEKLFF,TGTGCCAGCAGTTTAAAGCCAACTAATGAAAAACTGTTTTTT
TRBJ1-1,-,-,TRBV2,CASSESLFLNTEAFF,TGTGCCAGCAGTGAATCCCTTTTTTTGAACACTGAAGCTTTCTTT
TRBJ1-1,-,-,TRBV6-5,CASSKQAGVGACF,TGTGCCAGCAGTAAACAAGCAGGGGTCGGGGCTTGCTTT
TRBJ2-7,TRBD2,-,TRBV4-1,CASSQGGLAGDSVDEQYF,TGCGCCAGCAGCCAAGGGGGACTAGCGGGGGATTCGGTGGACGAGCAGTACTTC
TRBJ2-2,-,-,TRBV5-1,CASSPYVVPGNGELFF,TGCGCCAGCAGCCCGTATGTTGTTCCGGGGAACGGGGAGCTGTTTTTT
TRBJ1-5,TRBD1,-,TRBV5-6,CASSLTRQGPYSNQPQHF,TGTGCCAGCAGCTTGACCCGACAGGGGCCATATAGCAATCAGCCCCAGCATTTT
TRBJ2-7,TRBD1,few,TRBV12-3/TRBV12-4,CASSTTGAYEQYF,TGTGCCAGCTCCACGACAGGGGCATACGAGCAGTACTTC
TRBJ2-7,-,-,TRBV7-8,CASSLGGRYEQYF,TGTGCCAGCAGCTTGGGGGGACGGTACGAGCAGTACTTC
TRBJ2-7,TRBD1,-,TRBV5-1,CASSLRGQGAGEQYF,TGCGCCAGCAGCTTGAGGGGACAGGGGGCGGGAGAGCAGTACTTC
TRBJ1-4,-,-,TRBV4-1,CASSPYHQDGGNEKLFF,TGCGCCAGCAGCCCCTACCATCAGGACGGCGGGAATGAAAAACTGTTTTTT
TRBJ2-5,TRBD1,-,TRBV6-6,CASSPGQGFKETQYF,TGTGCCAGCAGCCCGGGACAGGGTTTTAAAGAGACCCAGTACTTC
TRBJ2-3,-,once,TRBV5-6,CASSLAEGGTDTQYF,TGTGCCAGCAGCCTAGCCGAGGGGGGGACAGATACGCAGTATTTT